Listed here is a single T cell receptor (beta chain). Its antigen has not been determined. Base quality data are lacking; no much larger clone is found one base away. This entry comes from a study of cytomegalovirus exposure and HLA in healthy donors (dated by TCRdb to the late 2010s). For the wider study: According to a later analysis, the roughly 120 validation repertoires were produced on the same platform as the approximately 610 repertoires of the first cohort. The study aimed to test whether signatures of past pathogen exposure could be identified by cataloging public T cell receptors. Along with the approximately 650-subject first cohort, a separate validation cohort of 120 different subjects was used. To predict cytomegalovirus infection status, the study combined high-throughput TCR immunosequencing, statistical association of individual TCRs with disease status, and machine learning.

Via the germline V gene (reference sequence), CDR1 is LNHDA and CDR2 SQIVND. There are 16 amino acids in the CDR3, from cysteine to phenylalanine inclusive. Kept here is only the CDR3 DNA, which spans 48 bases and is read in frame from base 1. The germline V and J ends show losses of 6 bases and 6 bases respectively, and no gene match explains 12 bases of the junction. Donors formed part of the validation cohort, which comprised 120 subjects and was distinct from the first cohort of over 500 subjects. Library preparation employed the immunoSEQ multiplex PCR assay. As for how the authors treated the data: A statistical classification framework was built for diagnosing cytomegalovirus status from the catalog of TCR beta chain sequences. TCRdb obtained this table from immuneACCESS and retained in-frame rearrangements with V and J assigned. These tables miss some clones; where compared with another copy, unresolved V genes account for less than half of the shortfall, and the remainder is unexplained. Clonal size and the V and J genes are those of that table, whereas D and trimming came from the DNA. This sample gives 350,000 or so clones in total; 86% of them show up just once. The ten top clones hold around 0.84% of the sample.

What the study reported, not specific to this receptor: It was suggested by the authors that the approach could potentially be generalized to other disease states and immunological phenotypes. The classifier was reported to diagnose cytomegalovirus status with high specificity and sensitivity in both the original and validation cohorts. Of the cluster scores, roughly 93% were above 0 in a later analysis, which found that TCRs clustered in the first cohort also tended to co-occur in the roughly 130 validation repertoires. Most TCR sequences were observed very rarely across donors, whereas some public TCRs were present in many individuals. All 120 or so repertoires were used to score co-occurrence in the validation cohort in a later analysis, because that analysis had no HLA typing for the cohort. A few of the identified cytomegalovirus-associated TCR beta chains were confirmed in vitro to be specific for cytomegalovirus antigens. The study gave a list of about 170 TCR beta chains associated with cytomegalovirus.

This TCR derives from a woman between 18 and 29 years old in good health and CMV-seronegative. In this chain, TRBV19 is recombined with TRBJ2-1, with 9 central nucleotides matching TRBD1. Material for sequencing was PBMCs. The CDR3 region has the sequence CASSLTTGQGSNEQFF. The DNA is TGTGCCAGTAGCCTTACAACGGGACAGGGTAGCAATGAGCAGTTCTTC.